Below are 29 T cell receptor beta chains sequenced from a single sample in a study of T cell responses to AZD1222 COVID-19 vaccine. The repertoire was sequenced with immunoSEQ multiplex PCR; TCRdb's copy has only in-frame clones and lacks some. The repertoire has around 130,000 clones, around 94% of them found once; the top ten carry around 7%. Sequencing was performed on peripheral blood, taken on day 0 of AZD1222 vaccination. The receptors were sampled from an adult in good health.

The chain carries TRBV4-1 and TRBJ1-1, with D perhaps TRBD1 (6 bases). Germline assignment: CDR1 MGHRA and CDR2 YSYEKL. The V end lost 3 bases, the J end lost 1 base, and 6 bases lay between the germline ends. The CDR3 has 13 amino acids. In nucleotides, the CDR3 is TGCGCCAGCAGCCAGGGACAGAACACTGAAGCTTTCTTT. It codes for CASSQGQNTEAFF.

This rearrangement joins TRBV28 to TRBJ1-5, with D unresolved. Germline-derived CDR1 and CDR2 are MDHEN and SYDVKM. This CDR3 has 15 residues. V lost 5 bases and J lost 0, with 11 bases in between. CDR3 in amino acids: CASSLSVYSNQPQHF. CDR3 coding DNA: TGTGCCAGCAGTCTCAGCGTCTATAGCAATCAGCCCCAGCATTTT.

The CDR3 reads CASSRSGQRTSSYNEQFF. CDR3 in DNA: TGTGCCAGCTCACGTTCGGGCCAGCGGACAAGCTCCTACAATGAGCAGTTCTTC. This chain joins TRBV18 and TRBJ2-1, with D perhaps assigned TRBD1 or TRBD2 (5 bases each). V shed 4 bases and J shed 0 bases, with 19 bases lying between them. This CDR3 is built from 18 residues. Looked up from germline, CDR1 is KGHSH and CDR2 is LQKENI.

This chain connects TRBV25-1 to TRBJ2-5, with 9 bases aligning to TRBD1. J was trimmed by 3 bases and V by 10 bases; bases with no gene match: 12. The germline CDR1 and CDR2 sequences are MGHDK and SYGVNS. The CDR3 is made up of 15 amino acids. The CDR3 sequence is CATQFPGTGKETQYF. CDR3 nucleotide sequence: TGTGCCACCCAGTTCCCAGGGACAGGGAAAGAGACCCAGTACTTC. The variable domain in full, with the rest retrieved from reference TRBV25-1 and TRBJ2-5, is EADIYQTPRYLVIGTGKKITLECSQTMGHDKMYWYQQDPGMELHLIHYSYGVNSTEKGDLSSESTVSRIRTEHFPLTLESARPSHTSQYLCATQFPGTGKETQYFGPGTRLLVL.

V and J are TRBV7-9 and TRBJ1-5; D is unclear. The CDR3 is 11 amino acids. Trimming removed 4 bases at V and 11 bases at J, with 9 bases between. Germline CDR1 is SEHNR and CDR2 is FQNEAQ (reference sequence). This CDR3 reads CASSSTGAQHF. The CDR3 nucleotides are TGTGCCAGCAGCTCGACCGGGGCCCAGCATTTT.

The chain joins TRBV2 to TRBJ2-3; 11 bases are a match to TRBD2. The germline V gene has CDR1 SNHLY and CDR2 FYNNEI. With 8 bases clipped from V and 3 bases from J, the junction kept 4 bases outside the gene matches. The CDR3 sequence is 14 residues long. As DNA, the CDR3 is TGTGCCAGCGGGACTAGCGGACCAACAGATACGCAGTATTTT. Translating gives CASGTSGPTDTQYF.

The CDR3 reads CATTALGQGSTDTQYF. Here the CDR3 DNA reads TGTGCCACCACGGCCCTAGGACAGGGGAGCACAGATACGCAGTATTTT. The rearrangement joins TRBV19 to TRBJ2-3; 9 bases fit TRBD1. J gave up 0 bases and V 10 bases, and 11 bases lay outside the gene matches. The germline V gene has CDR1 LNHDA and CDR2 SQIVND (reference sequence). The CDR3 loop spans 16 amino acids.

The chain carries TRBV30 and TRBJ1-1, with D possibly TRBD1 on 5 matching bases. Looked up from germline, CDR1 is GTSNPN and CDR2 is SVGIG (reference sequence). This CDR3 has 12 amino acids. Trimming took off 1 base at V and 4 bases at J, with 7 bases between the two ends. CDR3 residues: CAWSGGFTEAFF. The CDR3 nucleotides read TGTGCCTGGAGTGGGGGGTTCACTGAAGCTTTCTTT. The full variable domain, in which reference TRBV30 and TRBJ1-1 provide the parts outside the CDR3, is SQTIHQWPATLVQPVGSPLSLECTVEGTSNPNLYWYRQAAGRGLQLLFYSVGIGQISSEVPQNLSASRPQDRQFILSSKKLLLSDSGFYLCAWSGGFTEAFFGQGTRLTVV.

The DNA for the CDR3 is TGTGCCAGTAATAGCGGGAGGGTCGGCAATGAGCAGTTCTTC. Its protein product is CASNSGRVGNEQFF. The genes are TRBV7-8 and TRBJ2-1, with 11 positions matching TRBD2. The length of the CDR3 is 14 residues. J lost 6 bases, V lost 9 bases, and 7 bases had no gene match. Germline loops: CDR1 SGHVS, CDR2 FQNEAQ.

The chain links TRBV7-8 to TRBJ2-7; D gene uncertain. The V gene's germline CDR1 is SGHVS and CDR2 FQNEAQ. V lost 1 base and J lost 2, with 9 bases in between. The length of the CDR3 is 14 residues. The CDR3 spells CASSLVAAPYEQYF. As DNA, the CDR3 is TGTGCCAGCAGCTTAGTGGCGGCCCCCTACGAGCAGTACTTC.

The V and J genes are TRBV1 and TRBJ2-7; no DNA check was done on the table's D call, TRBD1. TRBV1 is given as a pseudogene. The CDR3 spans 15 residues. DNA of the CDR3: TGCACCAGCAGCAGGGGGACAGGGGGTCACTACGAGCAGTACTTC. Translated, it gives CTSSRGTGGHYEQYF.

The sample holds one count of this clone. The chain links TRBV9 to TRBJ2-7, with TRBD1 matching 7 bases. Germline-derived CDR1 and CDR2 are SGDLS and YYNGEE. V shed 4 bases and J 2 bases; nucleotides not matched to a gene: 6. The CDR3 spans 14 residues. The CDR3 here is CASSKQGNTYEQYF. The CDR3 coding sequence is TGTGCCAGCAGCAAACAGGGGAATACCTACGAGCAGTACTTC.

This CDR3 reads CASSLRQGAYEQYF. The CDR3, as DNA: TGTGCCAGCTCACTACGACAGGGAGCCTACGAGCAGTACTTC. The rearrangement uses TRBV18 and TRBJ2-7; 7 bases are shared with TRBD1. CDR1 KGHSH and CDR2 LQKENI come from the germline V gene. The CDR3 contains 14 residues. J lost 2 bases, V lost 4 bases, and 5 bases had no gene match.

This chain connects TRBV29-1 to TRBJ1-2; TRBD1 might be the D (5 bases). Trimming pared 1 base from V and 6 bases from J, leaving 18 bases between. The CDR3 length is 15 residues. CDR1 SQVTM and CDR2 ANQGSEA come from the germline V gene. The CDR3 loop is CSVEGTPGDSDGYTF. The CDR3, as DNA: TGCAGCGTTGAAGGTACGCCGGGGGACTCCGATGGCTACACCTTC.

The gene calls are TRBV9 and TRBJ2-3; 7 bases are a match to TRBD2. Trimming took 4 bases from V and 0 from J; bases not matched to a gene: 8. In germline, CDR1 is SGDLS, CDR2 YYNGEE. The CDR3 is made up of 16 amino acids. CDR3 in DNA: TGTGCCAGCAGCCCGATCGGCGGGGGAAGCACAGATACGCAGTATTTT. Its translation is CASSPIGGGSTDTQYF.

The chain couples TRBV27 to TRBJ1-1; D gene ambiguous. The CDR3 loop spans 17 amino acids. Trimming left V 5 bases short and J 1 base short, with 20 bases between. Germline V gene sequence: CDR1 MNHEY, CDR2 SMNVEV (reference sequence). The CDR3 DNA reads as TGTGCCAGCAGTGCTTCTTTTGGGGAGGACCCGAACACTGAAGCTTTCTTT. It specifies CASSASFGEDPNTEAFF.

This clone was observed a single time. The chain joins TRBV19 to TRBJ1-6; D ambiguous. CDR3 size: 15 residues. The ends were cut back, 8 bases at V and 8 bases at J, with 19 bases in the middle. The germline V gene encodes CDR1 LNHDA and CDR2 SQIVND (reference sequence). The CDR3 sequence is CASASREGNDSPLHF. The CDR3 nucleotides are TGTGCCAGTGCGAGCCGCGAGGGAAACGATTCACCCCTCCACTTT.

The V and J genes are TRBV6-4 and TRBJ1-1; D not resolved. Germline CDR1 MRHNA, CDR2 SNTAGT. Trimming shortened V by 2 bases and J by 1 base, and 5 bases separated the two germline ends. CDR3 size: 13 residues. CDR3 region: CASSDLPNTEAFF. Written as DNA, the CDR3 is TGTGCCAGCAGTGACCTCCCGAACACTGAAGCTTTCTTT.

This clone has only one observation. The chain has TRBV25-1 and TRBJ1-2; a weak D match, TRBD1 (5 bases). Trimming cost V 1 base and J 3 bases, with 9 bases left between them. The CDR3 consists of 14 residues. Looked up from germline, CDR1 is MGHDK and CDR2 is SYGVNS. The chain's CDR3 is CASSELAGYYGYTF. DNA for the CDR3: TGTGCCAGCAGTGAATTGGCAGGGTACTATGGCTACACCTTC.

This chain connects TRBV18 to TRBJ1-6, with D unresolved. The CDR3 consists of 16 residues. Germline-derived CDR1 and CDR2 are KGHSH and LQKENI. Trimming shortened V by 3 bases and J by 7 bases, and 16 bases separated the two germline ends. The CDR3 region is CASSPQNAAGNSPLHF. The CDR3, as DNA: TGTGCCAGCTCACCCCAAAATGCAGCCGGCAATTCACCCCTCCACTTT.

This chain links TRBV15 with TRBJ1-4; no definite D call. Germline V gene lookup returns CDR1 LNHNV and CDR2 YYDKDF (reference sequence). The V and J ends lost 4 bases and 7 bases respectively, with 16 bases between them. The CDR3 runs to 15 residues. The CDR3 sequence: CATSIQGYMSEKLFF. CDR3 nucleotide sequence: TGTGCCACCAGCATCCAAGGGTATATGAGTGAAAAACTGTTTTTT.

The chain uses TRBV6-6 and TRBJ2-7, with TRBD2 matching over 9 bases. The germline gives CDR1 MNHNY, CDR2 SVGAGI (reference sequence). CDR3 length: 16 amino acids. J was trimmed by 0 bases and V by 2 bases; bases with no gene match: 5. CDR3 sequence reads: CASSYGLASPSYEQYF. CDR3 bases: TGTGCCAGCAGTTACGGACTAGCGTCTCCCTCCTACGAGCAGTACTTC.

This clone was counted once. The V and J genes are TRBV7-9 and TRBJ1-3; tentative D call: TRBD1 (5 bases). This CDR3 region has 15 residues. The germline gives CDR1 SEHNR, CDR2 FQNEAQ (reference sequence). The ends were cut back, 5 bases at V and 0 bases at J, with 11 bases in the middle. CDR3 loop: CASSLSGGSGNTIYF. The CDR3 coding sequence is TGTGCCAGCAGCCTCTCCGGGGGCTCTGGAAACACCATATATTTT.

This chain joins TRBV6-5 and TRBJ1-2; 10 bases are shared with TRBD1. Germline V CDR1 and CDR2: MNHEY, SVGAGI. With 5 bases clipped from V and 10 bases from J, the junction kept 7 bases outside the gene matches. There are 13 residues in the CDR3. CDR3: CASSPRGQGDYTF. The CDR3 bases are TGTGCCAGCAGTCCCCGTGGACAGGGGGACTACACCTTC.

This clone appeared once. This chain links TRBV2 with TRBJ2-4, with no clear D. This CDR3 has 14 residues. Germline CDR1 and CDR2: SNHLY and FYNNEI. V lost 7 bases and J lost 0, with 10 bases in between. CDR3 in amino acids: CASKKDPAKNIQYF. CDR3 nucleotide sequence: TGTGCCAGCAAGAAAGACCCAGCCAAAAACATTCAGTACTTC.

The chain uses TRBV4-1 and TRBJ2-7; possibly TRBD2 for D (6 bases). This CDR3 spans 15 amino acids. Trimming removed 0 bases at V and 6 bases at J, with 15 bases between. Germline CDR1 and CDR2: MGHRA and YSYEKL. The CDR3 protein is CASSQEGGTPPEQYF. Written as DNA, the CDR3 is TGCGCCAGCAGCCAAGAAGGCGGGACCCCCCCCGAGCAGTACTTC.

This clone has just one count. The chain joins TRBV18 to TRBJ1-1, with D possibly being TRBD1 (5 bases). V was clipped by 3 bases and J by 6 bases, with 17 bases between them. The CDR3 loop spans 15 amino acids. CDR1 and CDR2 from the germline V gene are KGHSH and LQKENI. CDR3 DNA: TGTGCCAGCTCACCGGGGGGGTCTAAGATATCTGAAGCTTTCTTT. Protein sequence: CASSPGGSKISEAFF.

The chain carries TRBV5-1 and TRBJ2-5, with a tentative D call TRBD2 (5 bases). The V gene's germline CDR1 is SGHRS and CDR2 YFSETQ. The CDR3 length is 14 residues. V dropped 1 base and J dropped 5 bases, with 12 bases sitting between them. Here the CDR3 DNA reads TGCGCCAGCAGCTTGACTAGTGGAAGGGAGACCCAGTACTTC. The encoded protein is CASSLTSGRETQYF. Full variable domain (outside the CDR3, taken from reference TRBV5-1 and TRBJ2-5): KAGVTQTPRYLIKTRGQQVTLSCSPISGHRSVSWYQQTPGQGLQFLFEYFSETQRNKGNFPGRFSGRQFSNSRSEMNVSTLELGDSALYLCASSLTSGRETQYFGPGTRLLVL.

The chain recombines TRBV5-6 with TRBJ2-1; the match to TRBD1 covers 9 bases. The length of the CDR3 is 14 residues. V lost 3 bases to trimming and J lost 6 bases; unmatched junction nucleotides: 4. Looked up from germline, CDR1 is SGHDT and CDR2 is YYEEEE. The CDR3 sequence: CASSSLDRGNEQFF. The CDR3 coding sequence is TGTGCCAGCAGCTCCCTGGACAGGGGCAATGAGCAGTTCTTC.